These 12 T cell receptor beta chains were all obtained from the same sample, sequenced in a study of cytomegalovirus exposure and HLA in healthy donors. The primer mix had 60 Vbeta and 13 Jbeta primers. Measured with immunoSEQ multiplex PCR; TCRdb has only the in-frame clones, and not every one. Among approximately 130,000 clones listed, around 72% were seen once. The sequencing input was PBMCs. The receptor source for this set is a woman aged 45-60 years in good health and CMV-seropositive.

The gene calls are TRBV5-1 and TRBJ2-6; TRBD1 matches at 8 bases. The length of the CDR3 is 18 residues. Germline V gives CDR1 SGHRS, CDR2 YFSETQ. V lost 2 bases to trimming and J lost 0 bases; unmatched junction nucleotides: 7. CDR3 nucleotide sequence: TGCGCCAGCAGCTTTGGGGGACAGGCCGACTCTGGGGCCAACGTCCTGACTTTC. It translates to CASSFGGQADSGANVLTF.

The chain couples TRBV7-9 to TRBJ1-5; 7 positions agree with TRBD1. CDR1 is SEHNR, CDR2 FQNEAQ, per germline (reference sequence). J gave up 6 bases and V 2 bases, and 7 bases lay outside the gene matches. CDR3 length: 15 amino acids. This CDR3 is CASSLKGADIQPQHF. The CDR3 DNA follows: TGTGCCAGCAGCTTAAAGGGGGCAGATATTCAGCCCCAGCATTTT.

This chain links TRBV5-1 with TRBJ1-4; no reliable D call. CDR1 is SGHRS and CDR2 is YFSETQ in the germline V gene. The length of the CDR3 is 17 residues. The V gene lost 0 bases and the J gene lost 0 bases, with 12 bases spanning the gap. The CDR3 sequence: CASSLVLRTATNEKLFF. The CDR3, as DNA: TGCGCCAGCAGCTTGGTGCTCAGGACTGCAACTAATGAAAAACTGTTTTTT.

This sequence joins TRBV14 and TRBJ2-2; 8 positions match TRBD2. Germline-derived CDR1 and CDR2 are SGHDN and FVKESK. The CDR3 length is 18 residues. V was pared by 1 base and J by 1 base, with 8 bases of the junction left unmatched. The CDR3 DNA sequence: TGTGCCAGCAGCCAAGGATTCGGGGGGGCGCGGAACACCGGGGAGCTGTTTTTT. As protein: CASSQGFGGARNTGELFF.

The gene calls are TRBV7-9 and TRBJ1-4; 7 positions agree with TRBD1. CDR1 and CDR2 from the germline V gene are SEHNR and FQNEAQ (reference sequence). The CDR3 extends over 17 amino acids. V was pared by 0 bases and J by 0 bases, with 4 bases of the junction left unmatched. The CDR3 coding sequence is TGTGCCAGCAGCTTAGCTACAGGGGATTCAACTAATGAAAAACTGTTTTTT. Protein product: CASSLATGDSTNEKLFF.

The chain couples TRBV19 to TRBJ1-1; 11 bases fit TRBD1. Trimming cost V 3 bases and J 1 base; bases outside gene matches: 4. CDR1 is LNHDA, CDR2 SQIVND, per germline (reference sequence). The CDR3 consists of 16 residues. CDR3: CASSMDRGRGNTEAFF. The DNA for the CDR3 is TGTGCCAGTAGTATGGACAGGGGGCGCGGGAACACTGAAGCTTTCTTT.

The chain joins TRBV6-5 to TRBJ1-3, with D possibly TRBD1 on 5 matching bases. V was pared by 9 bases and J by 2 bases, with 11 bases between. Looked up from germline, CDR1 is MNHEY and CDR2 is SVGAGI. CDR3 length equals 13 residues. CDR3: CASTTRAGNTIYF. CDR3 nucleotides: TGTGCCAGTACGACCAGGGCTGGAAACACCATATATTTT.

This clone was counted between two and nine times. The chain combines TRBV7-2 with TRBJ1-2, with D possibly TRBD1 on 6 matching bases. In germline, CDR1 is SGHTA, CDR2 FQGNSA. The CDR3 has 12 amino acids. Trimming left V 4 bases short and J 8 bases short, with 11 bases between. CDR3 coding DNA: TGTGCCAGCAGCTCGACAGGATACGGCTACACCTTC. Amino acids: CASSSTGYGYTF.

The rearrangement uses TRBV6-5 and TRBJ1-2, with a weak D call TRBD1 (6 bases). Trimming took off 0 bases at V and 6 bases at J, with 17 bases between the two ends. Germline V gene lookup returns CDR1 MNHEY and CDR2 SVGAGI. The CDR3 has 16 residues. In DNA, the CDR3 is TGTGCCAGCAGTTACTCCGTCGGGGCAGGGGACGATGGCTACACCTTC. Protein product: CASSYSVGAGDDGYTF.

The gene calls are TRBV5-1 and TRBJ2-5, with TRBD1 identical over 11 bases. CDR3 size: 15 residues. Germline V gene sequence: CDR1 SGHRS, CDR2 YFSETQ. After removal of 7 bases from V and 4 bases from J, the junction contained 9 bases not matched to a gene. The CDR3 region is CASRGRTGGLETQYF. CDR3 DNA sequence: TGCGCCAGCCGCGGGCGGACAGGGGGCTTAGAGACCCAGTACTTC.

The gene calls are TRBV6-5 and TRBJ2-3; tentative D call: TRBD2 (6 bases). The CDR3 length is 16 residues. Between the trimmed V and J ends, which lost 3 bases and 8 bases, there was a span of 21 bases. The germline gives CDR1 MNHEY, CDR2 SVGAGI. The CDR3 is CASSYSTAGPRGTQYF. DNA for the CDR3: TGTGCCAGCAGTTATTCTACGGCGGGGCCGCGGGGTACGCAGTATTTT.

The chain recombines TRBV5-6 with TRBJ1-1; 7 nucleotides line up with TRBD1. Germline V gene data show CDR1 as SGHDT and CDR2 as YYEEEE. The junction had 3 bases not matched to a gene; V was cut back by 0 bases and J by 4 bases. The length of the CDR3 is 14 residues. In DNA, the CDR3 is TGTGCCAGCAGCTTGGGGAACAGGGGCACTGAAGCTTTCTTT. Its translation: CASSLGNRGTEAFF.